This T cell receptor beta chain was sequenced during a study of long-term antiretroviral therapy in people with HIV (dated by TCRdb to 2022 to 2024). Turning to the overall study: The earliest samples were collected roughly a decade before the 2015 WHO recommendation for immediate ART, at a time when ART was usually postponed until CD4 counts fell. Test extractions of a monoclonal T-cell line alongside about 30 polyclonal samples showed no cross-contamination during QIAcube processing. A retrospective serial study tested whether changes in peripheral blood TRB repertoire composition and diversity were associated with ART initiation and durable HIV suppression. A total of under 250 cryopreserved PBMC samples came from 30 or so adults with confirmed HIV infection and were collected serially over a mean of about six years (range 1-12). About 35% of the 30 participants with HIV were female.

A word on this clone: Its target antigen remains unknown. Qualities for individual bases were not recorded, and no much larger clone is one base off.

The immunoSEQ hsTCRB v3.0 assay was used at survey level resolution to sequence the TRB variable region. The targeted TRB sequencing depth was about 40,000-55,000 T-cell genomes per sample. Pooled TRB libraries were sequenced on an Illumina MiSeq with a v3 150-cycle kit. The paper's processing steps were these. Repertoire analysis ran in R within a reproducible Nextflow workflow covering QC, data transformation and analysis. LymphoSeq2, an R package for AIRR-Seq data exploration, was used to implement custom analyses. A few samples yielding fewer than 5000 total TRB sequences were excluded, leaving 150 to 200 analyzed HIV repertoires. Among the 180 to 200 retained HIV repertoires, about 57 were collected before ART initiation and more than 120 after ART initiation. Each repertoire was downsampled to 5000 TRB nucleotide sequences, and summary statistics were averaged across 100 downsampling iterations. TRB sequences were retained for analysis only if CDR3 regions of at least seven amino acids were present. A Shannon entropy-derived clonality score and the Gini coefficient were used to measure diversity. In repertoire networks, the top 5000 CDR3 amino acid sequences were linked whenever an edit distance of one separated two sequences. For TRB CDR3 amino acid sequences, antigen specificity groups and MHC restriction were predicted with GLIPH2. To flag known associations with CMV, EBV, HIV or tissue antigens, CDR3 amino acid sequences were compared against VDJdb and McPAS-TCR. Pre-ART, post-ART and control groups were compared with Wilcoxon signed-rank tests and Holm-Bonferroni correction. Imported from immuneACCESS, the table was reduced by TCRdb to in-frame sequences with V and J called. These copies leave out some clones; in studies compared against another copy, an unresolved V gene accounts for under half, and the cause of the remainder is not known. The V and J calls and the clone size are those of that table, but D and trimming were determined from the DNA. This sample comprises some 13,000 clones, 83% of them detected only once. Together, the top ten hold roughly 16% of the sample.

Inclusion was restricted to participants for whom at least one PBMC sample before ART initiation and at least two post-ART samples were available. Every participant with HIV received treatment in the United States of America. Before DNA extraction, cryopreserved samples of about 0.95-10 million PBMC were thawed and then washed. At the time of the earliest PBMC sample for each participant with HIV, ages ranged from roughly 23 to 60 years. Per participant, PBMC samples came from 1-4 timepoints prior to ART initiation and 2-8 timepoints following ART initiation, for a median of 7 samples. For every participant, serial HIV viral load, CD4+ T-cell count, ART history and demographic data were obtained. Using a Qiagen kit on a QIAcube, genomic DNA was extracted from unsorted PBMC, with samples processed in batches of 12. The full study reports these points: Inferences about post-ART repertoire changes are limited because no data were available on ART adherence, viral resistance or therapy changes. A significant increase in TRB diversity was found to be associated with ART initiation, although TRB diversity was observed to remain significantly below that of transplant donor controls even after long-term ART. Since PBMC availability was limited, sequencing covered only the TCR beta chain, with no alpha chain pairing. Compared with controls, HIV repertoires had narrower CDR3 length ranges, and the network structure pointed to an antigen-experienced repertoire that shifted only slightly toward naive after ART. Expanded TRB clones identified before ART initiation dominated the repertoire across all time points, though the dominance fluctuated and decreased in many PLHIV after ART. Because pre-ART samples had limited cell numbers, profiling was done on unsorted PBMC rather than on sorted CD4+ and CD8+ T cells. The samples were dated from about 2003 to 2018, and the ART regimens that were used may be less effective than current ART regimens.

From cysteine to phenylalanine, the CDR3 is 13 amino acids long. The kept DNA is CDR3 alone, 39 bases in frame from the first base. From a lookup of the germline V gene (reference sequence), CDR1 and CDR2 are LNHDA and SQIVND. V is cut by 3 bases and J by 6 bases, and the space between the germline ends is 8 bases. The rearrangement combines TRBV19 with TRBJ1-4; the D gene assignment is ambiguous. The material was unsorted PBMCs, obtained 3.4 years after starting antiretroviral therapy. This clonotype originated in a man in his forties with HIV. The CDR3 has the sequence CASSIGWDEKLFF. The DNA sequence follows: TGTGCCAGTAGTATCGGGTGGGATGAAAAACTGTTTTTT.